Each of the 14 T cell receptor beta chains below was sequenced from the same sample in a study of T-cell reconstitution after alpha-beta-depleted transplantation in children. Preparing the TCRbeta library involved the use of unique molecular identifiers. TCRdb reprocessed the PCR reads with MiXCR, giving one entry per CDR3 protein. The sample shows 70,000 to 95,000 distinct CDR3 sequences, 12% of them seen only once. Sequences were derived from PBMCs from the stem cell graft donor, sampled from the stem cell graft. The receptor source for this set is a human donor who donated a stem cell graft to a child with inherited bone marrow failure.

Many counts were recorded for this clonotype. This chain links TRBV12-3 or TRBV12-4 with TRBJ1-2; D uncertain. Trimming left V 2 bases short and J 4 bases short, with 11 bases between. The CDR3 spans 14 residues. The CDR3 sequence is CASSLSGRVYGYTF. The CDR3, as DNA: TGTGCCAGCAGTTTAAGTGGGAGGGTCTATGGCTACACCTTC.

This clonotype was counted only a few times. This rearrangement joins TRBV7-2 to TRBJ2-6; either TRBD1 or TRBD2 may fit D (5 bases each). From germline, CDR1 is SGHTA and CDR2 FQGNSA. The CDR3 consists of 15 residues. V lost 4 bases and J lost 1, with 8 bases in between. The CDR3 loop reads CASSSRGSGANVLTF. The CDR3 DNA reads TGTGCCAGCAGCTCGAGGGGATCTGGGGCCAACGTCCTGACTTTC.

There are many counts of this clonotype. The V call is TRBV7-2, the J call TRBJ1-1; no clear D. The CDR3 covers 14 residues. Germline values: CDR1 SGHTA, CDR2 FQGNSA. V was shortened by 0 bases and J by 1 base, with 6 bases between the two germline ends. CDR3 in amino acids: CASSLALRNTEAFF. DNA of the CDR3: TGTGCCAGCAGCTTAGCGCTACGGAACACTGAAGCTTTCTTT.

In its sample, this clonotype was seen many times. This sequence joins TRBV7-9 and TRBJ1-2, with 9 bases identical to TRBD1. V was clipped by 4 bases and J by 6 bases; unmatched bases: 9. This CDR3 is built from 15 residues. CDR1 SEHNR and CDR2 FQNEAQ come from the germline V gene (reference sequence). CDR3 in amino acids: CASSWTGEAFHGYTF. In nucleotides, the CDR3 is TGTGCCAGCAGCTGGACAGGGGAAGCTTTTCATGGCTACACCTTC.

This clonotype was counted ten times or more. This chain links TRBV4-1 with TRBJ1-6; D is ambiguous. V lost 1 base to trimming and J lost 2 bases, with 3 bases between them. The CDR3 contains 14 residues. The germline gives CDR1 MGHRA, CDR2 YSYEKL. The CDR3 reads CASSQGTYNSPLHF. The CDR3 nucleotides are TGCGCCAGCAGCCAAGGAACCTATAATTCACCCCTCCACTTT.

Comment on this clonotype: A much larger clone differs by one base, so this may be a read error. The chain is built from TRBV28 and TRBJ2-1; tentatively, D is TRBD2 (5 bases). The CDR3 loop spans 16 amino acids. Germline-derived CDR1 and CDR2 are MDHEN and SYDVKM. The CDR3 DNA sequence: TGTGCCAGCAGTTCAGTTTCGTGGGAGATCCACAATGAGAAGTTCTTC. As protein: CASSSVSWEIHNEKFF.

This clonotype was observed many times. CDR3 DNA: TGTGCCAGCGGCACAGGGTGGGCTGGGGCCAACGTCCTGACTTTC. Protein sequence: CASGTGWAGANVLTF. The genes are TRBV7-2 and TRBJ2-6; D possibly corresponds to TRBD1 (6 bases). The V gene lost 8 bases and the J gene lost 2 bases, with 13 bases spanning the gap. CDR3 length: 15 residues. Germline-derived CDR1 and CDR2 are SGHTA and FQGNSA. Full variable domain (remainder filled in from reference TRBV7-2 and TRBJ2-6): GAGVSQSPSNKVTEKGKDVELRCDPISGHTALYWYRQSLGQGLEFLIYFQGNSAPDKSGLPSDRFSAERTGGSVSTLTIQRTQQEDSAVYLCASGTGWAGANVLTFGAGSRLTVL.

This clonotype showed up many times. The chain employs TRBV5-6 and TRBJ2-3; D gene unclear. The V gene's germline CDR1 is SGHDT and CDR2 YYEEEE. Between the trimmed V and J ends, which lost 2 bases and 3 bases, there was a span of 7 bases. The CDR3 is made up of 13 amino acids. The CDR3 nucleotides are TGTGCCAGCAGCTTTCTCAGGACAGATACGCAGTATTTT. This sequence encodes CASSFLRTDTQYF.

This clonotype was picked up many times. The chain is built from TRBV4-1 and TRBJ2-7; 7 nucleotides align to TRBD2. From germline, CDR1 is MGHRA and CDR2 YSYEKL. V lost 4 bases and J lost 3; bases outside the gene matches: 9. There are 15 residues in the CDR3. The CDR3 is CASSPGMGGDYEQYF. The CDR3 DNA sequence: TGCGCCAGCAGCCCGGGTATGGGGGGGGACTACGAGCAGTACTTC.

Remarks on this clonotype: A much larger clone sits a single nucleotide away, making a read error possible. The V call is TRBV19, the J call TRBJ2-1; 9 bases line up with TRBD2. The CDR3 is made up of 15 amino acids. Germline V gives CDR1 LNHDA, CDR2 SQIVND (reference sequence). The CDR3 sequence is CASKALAGNYDEQFF. In nucleotides, the CDR3 is TGTGCCAGTAAAGCCCTAGCGGGGAACTACGATGAGCAGTTCTTC.

This clonotype was seen ten or more times. This rearrangement joins TRBV18 to TRBJ1-6; 7 nucleotides line up with TRBD1. V was pared by 1 base and J by 10 bases, with 10 bases of the junction left unmatched. Germline CDR1 and CDR2: KGHSH and LQKENI. This CDR3 contains 16 residues. As DNA, the CDR3 is TGTGCCAGCTCACCACTGGACCTACAGGGGACGTCACCCCTCCACTTT. It encodes CASSPLDLQGTSPLHF.

In its sample, this clonotype was seen many times. The CDR3 coding sequence is TGCGCCAGCAGGATGGGACAGGGGCGTACCGTCCTGACTTTC. Its protein product is CASRMGQGRTVLTF. This chain joins TRBV5-1 and TRBJ2-6; 10 positions agree with TRBD1. V lost 5 bases and J lost 12; bases outside the gene matches: 8. The CDR3 spans 14 residues. CDR1 and CDR2 from the germline V gene are SGHRS and YFSETQ.

This clonotype has ten or more counts. The V gene is TRBV10-3, the J gene TRBJ2-5; D is unclear. CDR1 and CDR2 (germline): ENHRY, SYGVKD. Trimming took 8 bases from V and 3 from J, leaving 7 bases between them. This CDR3 contains 11 residues. The CDR3 DNA is TGTGCCATCGGGCAGGAAGAGACCCAGTACTTC. As protein: CAIGQEETQYF.

This clonotype came up many times. The chain is built from TRBV15 and TRBJ2-7; D remains unclear. Germline lookup yields CDR1 LNHNV and CDR2 YYDKDF (reference sequence). The CDR3 is made up of 13 amino acids. V dropped 0 bases and J dropped 3 bases, with 6 bases sitting between them. The CDR3 nucleotides read TGTGCCACCAGCAGAGACCGAAGCTACGAGCAGTACTTC. This translates into CATSRDRSYEQYF.